The TCR beta chain described here comes from a study of OX40 agonist ivuxolimab in advanced cancers. Study background: The mean age was roughly 60 years, ranging from about 20 to 90, with 65% to 85% of participants male. Notes on the study in general: CD8+ T cells (on average) carried more expanded clones than CD4+ T cells.

CDR3 length equals 16 residues. Trimming left V 1 base short and J 2 bases short, with 14 bases between. The V gene's germline CDR1 is LGHNA and CDR2 YNFKEQ. Sequencing was performed with immunoSEQ multiplex PCR; in TCRdb, only in-frame clones are kept and a portion is missing. The repertoire holds 68,000 or so clones, roughly 80% seen once, with less than 2.5% in the top ten. For this clone: What it recognizes is unknown.

The starting material was CD4+ or CD8+ T cells sorted from blood, obtained in a trial of the OX40 agonist ivuxolimab. The V call is TRBV4-2, the J call TRBJ1-2; D possibly corresponds to TRBD1 (6 bases). This receptor was identified in an adult with an advanced solid tumor such as melanoma, head and neck, liver or kidney cancer. CDR3 nucleotide sequence: TGTGCCAGCAGCCAAGTGGGGACAACCCTCAACTATGGCTACACCTTC. Protein sequence: CASSQVGTTLNYGYTF.